This T cell receptor (beta chain) was identified during a study of neurological immune-mediated disorders. V lost 3 bases and J lost 1, with 7 bases in between. This CDR3 has 14 residues. Germline V lookup: CDR1 SGHDT, CDR2 YYEEEE. In this sample, this clonotype turned up many times. TCRdb reprocessed the 5' RACE reads via MiXCR and lists one record per CDR3 protein. The sample includes about 70,000 distinct CDR3 sequences, around 5% of them seen just once. The rearrangement uses TRBV5-6 and TRBJ2-2, with D hard to call. The origin of this receptor is a human donor with multiple sclerosis. The donor label of this sample is uncertain. The sequenced material came from PBMCs. CDR3 DNA: TGTGCCAGCAGCTGGACGAAGAACACCGGGGAGCTGTTTTTT. This encodes CASSWTKNTGELFF.